This T cell receptor (beta chain) was identified during a study of blood T cell repertoires in COVID-19. Study as a whole: Spain, Italy and the United States supplied samples that represented acute and convalescent COVID-19. From T cells, B-cell-depleted T cells, or PBMCs came the material, which was cDNA or gDNA.

Germline V gene data show CDR1 as KGHDR and CDR2 as SFDVKD. This CDR3 comprises 11 residues. V lost 6 bases and J lost 5, with 7 bases in between. Per the authors' pipeline: Amplification of reference gene primers provided the estimated nucleated cell counts. Profiled with immunoSEQ multiplex PCR; TCRdb holds only in-frame clones, not every one. V, J and clone size are taken as reported in that table, and D and trimming were inferred from the DNA itself. The sample comprises 150,000 or so clones, roughly 85% of which are singletons, and around 5% rests with the top ten. Seattle patients were enrolled while actively infected and followed longitudinally.

The V call is TRBV24-1, the J call TRBJ2-7, with D unresolved. The source material was peripheral blood. The TCR comes from a woman in her 50s with COVID-19, enrolled during active disease. This CDR3 is CATSSGHEQYF. CDR3 DNA sequence: TGTGCCACCAGTAGTGGGCACGAGCAGTACTTC.